The 2 T cell receptor beta chains listed next were all sequenced from one sample in a study of identifying expanded T cells in peripheral blood. TCRdb's copy holds only in-frame clones and misses some; the assay was immunoSEQ multiplex PCR. Found here are 70,000 to 95,000 clones, approximately 91% of them singletons; the top ten hold roughly 3.8%. The source material was blood. These receptors were taken from a person between 18 and 75 years old in good health.

For this clone: A far larger clone is only one base removed, so a read error is likely. The chain carries TRBV6-1 and TRBJ1-6; D possibly corresponds to TRBD1 (5 bases). V was cut by 3 bases and J by 7 bases, with 7 bases left in between. Per germline, CDR1 MNHNS and CDR2 SASEGT. The CDR3 length is 13 residues. This CDR3 is CASSDRENSPLHF. CDR3 coding DNA: TGTGCCAGCAGTGACAGGGAAAATTCACCCCTCCACTTT.

The genes are TRBV6-5 and TRBJ2-3; D may be TRBD1 or TRBD2 (7 bases each). V shed 6 bases and J shed 4 bases, with 17 bases lying between them. The CDR3 runs 15 residues. Germline V gene data show CDR1 as MNHEY and CDR2 as SVGAGI. CDR3 protein: CASRPDREGADTQYF. The DNA for the CDR3 is TGTGCCAGCAGACCCGACAGGGAGGGAGCAGATACGCAGTATTTT.